This T cell receptor beta chain was profiled in a study of Graves' ophthalmopathy and Graves' hyperthyroidism. Study context: There was a collection of peripheral blood at initial diagnosis, before any treatment.

General study results and limits: Ophthalmopathy versus stable hyperthyroidism: 13-signature model gave 87.88% sensitivity, around 81% specificity.

TCR beta CDR3 regions were amplified from RNA transcripts. Scientists carried out first-round RT-PCR using HTBI primers and then a second-round multiplex PCR. MiXCR, run by TCRdb on the multiplex PCR reads, gives a single entry per CDR3 protein. Among 680,000 or so distinct CDR3 sequences listed, over 20% were seen once. The sample holds many counts of this clonotype. Its antigen is still unknown. CDR1 and CDR2 (germline): MNHNS, SASEGT. Trimming removed 7 bases from V and 0 bases from J; junction bases left unmatched: 8. CDR3 length: 15 amino acids. If no ophthalmopathy appeared within 18 months of follow-up, hyperthyroidism was termed stable. People with hyperthyroidism were aged 18 to 65 and newly diagnosed, under 2 months' duration.

The receptor was derived from a woman in her late teens or twenties with stable Graves' hyperthyroidism. Some clones in this sample may be carry-over from other donors' samples. Sequences were obtained from peripheral blood. The rearrangement links TRBV6-1 to TRBJ1-1; 7 bases are shared with TRBD1. The CDR3 reads CASMTGTRMNTEAFF. In DNA form, the CDR3 reads TGTGCCAGCATGACAGGGACCCGCATGAACACTGAAGCTTTCTTT.